The 5 T cell receptor beta chains below come from one sample, sequenced in a study of blood T cells in healthy people across ages (dated by TCRdb to about 2015). Libraries were built with 5' RACE. Sequencing used an Illumina HiSeq 2500. A second PCR of about 6 to 11 cycles was run with a J-beta primer mix and a sample-barcoded 5' primer. TCRdb applied fastp at Q25 and MiXCR to the public reads, then kept only in-frame beta chains. Each record represents a unique CDR3 protein, reported with the most common genes and DNA among its rows. The sample yields fewer than 950,000 distinct CDR3 sequences; roughly 50% were counted once. The biggest ten clones account for roughly two fifths of the sample. The sample taken for sequencing was blood. These receptors all stem from a man aged 80 or over in good health.

The chain joins TRBV27 to TRBJ2-1; 10 bases fit TRBD2. The germline CDR1 and CDR2 sequences are MNHEY and SMNVEV (reference sequence). The ends lost 3 bases at V and 9 bases at J; junction bases unmatched: 8. This CDR3 has 15 residues. For the CDR3, the DNA is TGTGCCAGCAGTTTGCTAGCGGGAGCTCGGGGTGAGCAGTTCTTC. Translation gives CASSLLAGARGEQFF.

This rearrangement joins TRBV4-2 to TRBJ2-3; 10 bases map to TRBD2. With 4 bases clipped from V and 6 bases from J, the junction kept 13 bases outside the gene matches. The CDR3 consists of 17 residues. CDR1 is LGHNA, CDR2 YNFKEQ, per germline. The CDR3 DNA reads as TGTGCCAGCAGCCGGAGGCTAGCGGGGGAAATGGGGGATACGCAGTATTTT. It encodes CASSRRLAGEMGDTQYF.

The CDR3 nucleotides read TGCGCCAGCAGTAGTGGGGACAGCTCCTACAATGAGCAGTTCTTC. This gives the protein CASSSGDSSYNEQFF. The chain has TRBV5-1 and TRBJ2-1; 7 bases align to TRBD1. Germline trimming cut 5 bases from V and 0 bases from J; bases unmatched to any gene: 5. The CDR3 consists of 15 residues. CDR1 is SGHRS, CDR2 YFSETQ, per germline. The full variable domain, rest sourced from reference TRBV5-1 and TRBJ2-1, is KAGVTQTPRYLIKTRGQQVTLSCSPISGHRSVSWYQQTPGQGLQFLFEYFSETQRNKGNFPGRFSGRQFSNSRSEMNVSTLELGDSALYLCASSSGDSSYNEQFFGPGTRLTVL.

This clonotype was observed many times. The chain has TRBV29-1 and TRBJ2-7; no clear D. Trimming left V 3 bases short and J 2 bases short, with 11 bases between. CDR1 is SQVTM and CDR2 is ANQGSEA in the germline V gene. The CDR3 contains 13 residues. CDR3 amino acids: CSVDFGSPYEQYF. The CDR3 coding sequence is TGCAGCGTTGATTTTGGGTCCCCCTACGAGCAGTACTTC.

The chain recombines TRBV6-1 with TRBJ2-3; 8 bases match TRBD2. The CDR3 sequence is 17 residues long. Per germline, CDR1 MNHNS and CDR2 SASEGT. V dropped 4 bases and J dropped 0; count of bases not matched to a gene: 9. This CDR3 reads CASSGIRREDSTDTQYF. As DNA, the CDR3 is TGTGCCAGCAGTGGCATCCGGCGGGAGGATAGCACAGATACGCAGTATTTT.